The present TCR beta chain was sequenced within a study of shared clonotypes between healthy human individuals. Points from the study as a whole: Rarefaction indicated that sorted-subset sequencing remained incomplete although depth was large. Clonotypes that were shared across a few donors made up around 5% of naive CD4 clonotypes.

Regarding this clone: Antigen: not known.

Unmatched junction bases numbered 7, after V lost 4 bases and J lost 6 bases. The length of the CDR3 is 14 residues. The germline V gene encodes CDR1 SGHVS and CDR2 FQNEAQ. The protocol was immunoSEQ multiplex PCR, while the TCRdb copy is restricted to in-frame clones and leaves out a portion. The data contain fewer than 850,000 clones, approximately 97% of them singletons. The naive CD8 subset, CD45RO-negative cells positively selected for CCR7, excluded terminally differentiated effector memory CD45RA+ cells. The TCR originated in a man younger than 45 in good health. Sequences were obtained from naive CD8+ T cells sorted from blood. V is TRBV7-8 and J is TRBJ2-7, with 9 positions matching TRBD1. The chain's CDR3 is CASSSDTGGFEQYF. CDR3 bases: TGTGCCAGCAGCTCAGATACAGGGGGCTTCGAGCAGTACTTC.